This TCR beta chain was sequenced in a study of identical twins. A universal primer site was incorporated via template switching, and the cDNA contained unique molecular identifiers. TCRdb independently ran MiXCR on the 5' RACE reads; one entry per CDR3 protein. The table has about 530,000 distinct CDR3 sequences, 13% to 15% seen once. Between the trimmed V and J ends, which lost 0 bases and 2 bases, there was a span of 11 bases. Germline loops: CDR1 ENHRY, CDR2 SYGVKD. The CDR3 totals 15 residues. As for this clonotype: Its antigen is unknown.

Regarding the study as a whole: It was cross-sectional statistical analysis, not following the same donors, that the conclusions relied on.

These data were likewise used in another study, on yellow fever vaccine responses in identical twins.

This chain connects TRBV10-3 to TRBJ2-7, with D uncertain. The sequencing input was CD4+ T cells sorted from blood. The sequence came from a woman younger than 35 in good health. The DNA of the CDR3 is TGTGCCATCAGTGAGTCGAAGGCCAGAACCTACGAGCAGTACGTC. Translation gives CAISESKARTYEQYV.